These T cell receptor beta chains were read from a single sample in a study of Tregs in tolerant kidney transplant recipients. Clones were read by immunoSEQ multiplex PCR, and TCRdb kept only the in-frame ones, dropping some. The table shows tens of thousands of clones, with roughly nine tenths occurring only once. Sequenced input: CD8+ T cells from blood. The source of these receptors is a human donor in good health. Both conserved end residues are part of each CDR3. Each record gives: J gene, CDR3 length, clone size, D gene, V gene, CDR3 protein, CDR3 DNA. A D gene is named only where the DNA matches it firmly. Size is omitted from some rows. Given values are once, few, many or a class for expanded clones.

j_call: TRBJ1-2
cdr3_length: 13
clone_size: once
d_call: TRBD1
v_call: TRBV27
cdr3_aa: CASSPTGLSGYTF
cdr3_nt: TGTGCCAGCAGTCCGACAGGGTTAAGTGGCTACACCTTC

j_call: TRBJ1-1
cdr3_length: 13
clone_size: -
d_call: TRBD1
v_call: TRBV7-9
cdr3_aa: CASSLGDRGLAFF
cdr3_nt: TGTGCCAGCAGCTTAGGAGACAGGGGCTTGGCTTTCTTT

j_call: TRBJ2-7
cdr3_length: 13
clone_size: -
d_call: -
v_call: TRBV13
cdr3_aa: CASSAQAPYEQYF
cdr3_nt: TGTGCCAGCAGCGCCCAGGCCCCCTACGAGCAGTACTTC

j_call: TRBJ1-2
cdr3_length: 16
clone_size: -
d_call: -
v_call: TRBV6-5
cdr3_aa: CASSYTGASRDDGYTF
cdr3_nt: TGTGCCAGCAGTTACACCGGGGCCTCAAGGGATGATGGCTACACCTTC

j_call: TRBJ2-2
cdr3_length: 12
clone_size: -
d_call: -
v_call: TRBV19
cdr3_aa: CASNEITGELFF
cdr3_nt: TGTGCCAGTAATGAAATTACCGGGGAGCTGTTTTTT

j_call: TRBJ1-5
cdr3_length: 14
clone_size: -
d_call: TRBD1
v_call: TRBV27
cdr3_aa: CASSPTGINQPQHF
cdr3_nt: TGTGCCAGCAGTCCGACAGGGATCAATCAGCCCCAGCATTTT

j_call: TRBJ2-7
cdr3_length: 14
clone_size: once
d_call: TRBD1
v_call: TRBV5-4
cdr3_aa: CASSLWTGGDEQYF
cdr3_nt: TGTGCCAGCAGCTTATGGACAGGGGGGGACGAGCAGTACTTC

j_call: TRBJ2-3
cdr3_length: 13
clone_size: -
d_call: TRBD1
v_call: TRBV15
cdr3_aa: CATSTGGIYTQYF
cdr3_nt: TGTGCCACCAGCACAGGGGGAATATATACGCAGTATTTT

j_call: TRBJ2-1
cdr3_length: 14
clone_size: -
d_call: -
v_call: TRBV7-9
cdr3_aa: CASTTPVQYNEQFF
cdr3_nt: TGTGCCAGCACAACCCCTGTGCAGTACAATGAGCAGTTCTTC

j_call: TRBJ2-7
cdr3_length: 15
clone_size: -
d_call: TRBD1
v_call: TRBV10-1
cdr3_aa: CASNHVSAGGYEQYF
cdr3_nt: TGCGCCAGCAACCACGTATCGGCAGGGGGATACGAGCAGTACTTC

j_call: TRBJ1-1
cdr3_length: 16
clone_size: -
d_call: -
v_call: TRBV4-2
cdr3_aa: CASSLLGSRGRGEAFF
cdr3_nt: TGTGCCAGCAGCCTATTGGGGTCCCGCGGGAGGGGTGAAGCTTTCTTT

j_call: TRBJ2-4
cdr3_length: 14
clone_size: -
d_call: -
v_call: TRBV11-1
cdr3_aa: CASSLQGRKNIQYF
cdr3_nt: TGTGCCAGCAGCCTACAGGGACGCAAAAACATTCAGTACTTC

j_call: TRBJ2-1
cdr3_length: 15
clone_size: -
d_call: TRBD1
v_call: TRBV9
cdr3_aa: CASTQGTGNYNEQFF
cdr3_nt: TGTGCCAGCACTCAGGGGACAGGGAACTACAATGAGCAGTTCTTC

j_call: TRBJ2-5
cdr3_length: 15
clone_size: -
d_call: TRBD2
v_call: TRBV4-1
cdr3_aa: CASSHISGGSETQYF
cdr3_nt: TGCGCCAGCAGCCACATTAGCGGGGGAAGTGAGACCCAGTACTTC

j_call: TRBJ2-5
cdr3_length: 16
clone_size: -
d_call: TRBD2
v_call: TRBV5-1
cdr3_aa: CASSKGLAGFGETQYF
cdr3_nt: TGCGCCAGCAGCAAGGGACTAGCGGGGTTCGGGGAGACCCAGTACTTC